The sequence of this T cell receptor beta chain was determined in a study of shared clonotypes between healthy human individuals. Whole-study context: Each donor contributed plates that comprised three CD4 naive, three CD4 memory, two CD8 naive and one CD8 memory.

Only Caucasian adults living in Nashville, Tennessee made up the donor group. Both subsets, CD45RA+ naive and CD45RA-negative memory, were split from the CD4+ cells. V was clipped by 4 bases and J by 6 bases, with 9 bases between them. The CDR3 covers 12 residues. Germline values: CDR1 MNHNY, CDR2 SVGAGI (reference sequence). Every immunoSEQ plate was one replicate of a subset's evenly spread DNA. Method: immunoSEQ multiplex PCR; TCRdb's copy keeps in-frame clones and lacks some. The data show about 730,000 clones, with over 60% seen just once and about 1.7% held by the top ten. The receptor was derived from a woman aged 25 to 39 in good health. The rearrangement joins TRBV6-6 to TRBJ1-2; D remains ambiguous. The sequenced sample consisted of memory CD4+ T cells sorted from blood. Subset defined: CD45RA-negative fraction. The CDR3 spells CASSSRTDGYTF. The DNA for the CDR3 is TGTGCCAGCAGTTCCCGGACGGATGGCTACACCTTC.